Following are 27 T cell receptor beta chains from one sample sequenced in a study of blood T cell repertoires in COVID-19. Data came from immunoSEQ multiplex PCR; TCRdb stores just in-frame clones and leaves some out. The sample holds about 42,000 clones, 80% to 90% seen once. The sequencing sample was made of peripheral blood. These receptor sequences come from a human donor in a cohort sampled during active COVID-19.

The chain recombines TRBV19 with TRBJ2-1, with D perhaps TRBD1 (6 bases). Germline V gene lookup returns CDR1 LNHDA and CDR2 SQIVND (reference sequence). V dropped 1 base and J dropped 6 bases, with 13 bases sitting between them. This CDR3 comprises 15 residues. CDR3 sequence (DNA): TGTGCCAGTAGTATAGGTCAGGTCAGGGGCAATGAGCAGTTCTTC. Protein: CASSIGQVRGNEQFF.

This clone was seen a single time. The CDR3 protein is CASSLAFSRSSPLHF. The CDR3 bases are TGTGCCAGCAGCTTGGCCTTCTCGCGGAGCTCACCCCTCCACTTT. The chain is built from TRBV5-6 and TRBJ1-6; no clear D gene. Germline values: CDR1 SGHDT, CDR2 YYEEEE. Trimming left V 0 bases short and J 10 bases short, with 14 bases between. The CDR3 runs 15 residues.

J is TRBJ1-1 and V is TRBV4-2; D is ambiguous. There are 14 residues in the CDR3. V lost 1 base and J lost 1, with 7 bases in between. From germline, CDR1 is LGHNA and CDR2 YNFKEQ. CDR3 sequence: CASSQAERNTEAFF. CDR3 nucleotides: TGTGCCAGCAGCCAAGCGGAGCGGAACACTGAAGCTTTCTTT.

The rearrangement links TRBV6-5 to TRBJ2-1; 10 nucleotides agree with TRBD2. Per the germline V gene, CDR1 is MNHEY and CDR2 is SVGAGI. This CDR3 region has 15 residues. With V trimmed by 0 bases and J by 7 bases, 3 bases remained unmatched. The CDR3 sequence: CASSYSASGRNEQFF. The CDR3 DNA reads TGTGCCAGCAGTTACTCGGCTAGCGGGAGAAATGAGCAGTTCTTC.

This chain uses TRBV5-1 with TRBJ1-1, with 7 bases fitting TRBD1. Germline V gives CDR1 SGHRS, CDR2 YFSETQ. The CDR3 consists of 14 residues. The J segment lost 4 bases and the V segment lost 0 bases, leaving 3 bases of the junction unmatched. CDR3 DNA: TGCGCCAGCAGCTTGGTCCCAGGGGGCACTGAAGCTTTCTTT. Its translation is CASSLVPGGTEAFF.

DNA for the CDR3: TGCGCCAGCAGCCGAGAAACAGGGGACTACGAGCAGTACTTC. Amino acid sequence: CASSRETGDYEQYF. The V call is TRBV5-1, the J call TRBJ2-7; TRBD1 aligns across 7 bases. Germline V lookup: CDR1 SGHRS, CDR2 YFSETQ. The CDR3 covers 14 residues. With 4 bases clipped from V and 3 bases from J, the junction kept 7 bases outside the gene matches.

The chain recombines TRBV2 with TRBJ1-1; D is unclear. Germline V CDR1 and CDR2: SNHLY, FYNNEI. The CDR3 runs to 13 residues. V dropped 5 bases and J dropped 0 bases, with 7 bases sitting between them. This chain's CDR3 is CASSRTVNTEAFF. CDR3 in DNA: TGTGCCAGCAGTCGGACTGTGAACACTGAAGCTTTCTTT. Supplemented by reference TRBV2 and TRBJ1-1, the full variable domain reads EPEVTQTPSHQVTQMGQEVILRCVPISNHLYFYWYRQILGQKVEFLVSFYNNEISEKSEIFDDQFSVERPDGSNFTLKIRSTKLEDSAMYFCASSRTVNTEAFFGQGTRLTVV.

This chain connects TRBV18 to TRBJ2-3; D perhaps matches TRBD1 (6 bases). This CDR3 spans 13 amino acids. In germline, CDR1 is KGHSH, CDR2 LQKENI. The V end lost 2 bases, the J end lost 5 bases, and 8 bases lay between the germline ends. As DNA, the CDR3 is TGTGCCAGCTCACCAGCAGGGGTAGATACGCAGTATTTT. Encoded protein: CASSPAGVDTQYF. Drawing the rest from reference TRBV18 and TRBJ2-3, the complete variable domain is NAGVMQNPRHLVRRRGQEARLRCSPMKGHSHVYWYRQLPEEGLKFMVYLQKENIIDESGMPKERFSAEFPKEGPSILRIQQVVRGDSAAYFCASSPAGVDTQYFGPGTRLTVL.

The chain links TRBV29-1 to TRBJ1-5, with TRBD1 as a possible D gene (6 bases). CDR3 length: 14 amino acids. Germline assignment: CDR1 SQVTM and CDR2 ANQGSEA. Trimming cost V 8 bases and J 0 bases, with 14 bases left between them. For the CDR3, the DNA is TGCAGCACTTCGGACAGCTATAGCAATCAGCCCCAGCATTTT. Translation: CSTSDSYSNQPQHF.

J is TRBJ2-7 and V is TRBV27, with TRBD1 identical over 7 bases. The CDR3 totals 15 residues. V shed 2 bases and J 7 bases; nucleotides not matched to a gene: 11. Germline V gives CDR1 MNHEY, CDR2 SMNVEV (reference sequence). In nucleotides, the CDR3 is TGTGCCAGCAGTTTAACAATCGGACAGGCCTGGGAGCAGTACTTC. Translated: CASSLTIGQAWEQYF.

This clone was recorded only once. This chain links TRBV5-4 with TRBJ2-5, with TRBD2 matching 8 bases. Germline CDR1 reads SGHNT; CDR2 reads YYREEE (reference sequence). The CDR3 runs 14 residues. The V and J ends lost 5 bases and 5 bases, in that order; junction bases with no gene match: 8. The CDR3 sequence is CASSLKRGPETQYF. The CDR3, as DNA: TGTGCCAGCAGTCTTAAGCGGGGGCCCGAGACCCAGTACTTC.

J is TRBJ2-2 and V is TRBV29-1; weak D call: TRBD1 (5 bases). This CDR3 is built from 12 residues. Trimming pared 5 bases from V and 5 bases from J, leaving 9 bases between. CDR1 SQVTM and CDR2 ANQGSEA come from the germline V gene. CDR3 coding DNA: TGCAGCGTTTACAGGACAACCGGGGAGCTGTTTTTT. It is translated as CSVYRTTGELFF.

This clone showed up just once. This chain links TRBV6-5 with TRBJ1-1; 12 bases match TRBD1. Germline loops: CDR1 MNHEY, CDR2 SVGAGI. V lost 6 bases and J lost 5; bases outside the gene matches: 7. The CDR3 is 15 amino acids. DNA of the CDR3: TGTGCCAGCAGGGGGGGACAGGGGGCAGGTACTGAAGCTTTCTTT. It yields the protein CASRGGQGAGTEAFF.

V and J are TRBV5-5 and TRBJ1-2; 8 nucleotides agree with TRBD1. V lost 5 bases and J lost 0; bases outside the gene matches: 12. CDR1 is SGHKS and CDR2 is YYEKEE in the germline V gene (reference sequence). The CDR3 is made up of 17 amino acids. The CDR3 loop reads CASSYLGTGLSNYGYTF. In DNA, the CDR3 is TGTGCCAGCAGTTATTTGGGGACAGGTCTTTCTAACTATGGCTACACCTTC.

This clone was found once. The chain is built from TRBV5-1 and TRBJ1-2, with 9 positions matching TRBD1. Looked up from germline, CDR1 is SGHRS and CDR2 is YFSETQ. This CDR3 has 15 amino acids. V shed 4 bases, J shed 5 bases, and the junction held 9 bases outside the gene matches. Here the CDR3 reads CASSRAGQGSYGYTF. The CDR3 coding sequence is TGCGCCAGCAGCAGAGCCGGACAGGGGTCTTATGGCTACACCTTC.

The chain uses TRBV5-5 and TRBJ2-7; 9 nucleotides align to TRBD1. Germline trimming cut 4 bases from V and 1 base from J; bases unmatched to any gene: 6. Germline CDR1 and CDR2: SGHKS and YYEKEE (reference sequence). This CDR3 region has 15 residues. The CDR3 region is CASSPTGGRSYEQYF. DNA for the CDR3: TGTGCCAGCAGCCCTACAGGGGGCCGATCCTACGAGCAGTACTTC.

The chain is built from TRBV3-1 (or the pseudogene TRBV3-2) and TRBJ2-1, with 12 bases matching TRBD2. Germline loops: CDR1 LGHDT, CDR2 YNNKEL (reference sequence). With V trimmed by 0 bases and J by 0 bases, 15 bases remained unmatched. The CDR3 covers 22 residues. In DNA form, the CDR3 reads TGTGCCAGCAGCCAAGAAATAGGAGGGCGACTAGCGGGGGCGAGCTCCTACAATGAGCAGTTCTTC. Translated, it gives CASSQEIGGRLAGASSYNEQFF.

The chain carries TRBV9 and TRBJ1-2; perhaps TRBD1 as D (5 bases). V lost 2 bases and J lost 7, with 12 bases in between. Germline values: CDR1 SGDLS, CDR2 YYNGEE. CDR3 size: 13 residues. The CDR3 is CASSVEGSGGYTF. In DNA, the CDR3 is TGTGCCAGCAGCGTGGAGGGGAGTGGTGGCTACACCTTC.

J is TRBJ2-4 and V is TRBV20-1, with 7 bases aligning to TRBD2. Germline V gene sequence: CDR1 DFQATT, CDR2 SNEGSKA (reference sequence). The CDR3 runs 11 residues. In DNA, the CDR3 is TGCAAGCAGCGGGGCAAAAACATTCAGTACTTC. Its protein product is CKQRGKNIQYF.

Comments on this clone: A read error may produce the germline difference seen at one junction end. This chain uses TRBV4-3 with TRBJ2-5, with a tentative D call TRBD2 (5 bases). The CDR3 spans 13 residues. The germline V gene has CDR1 LGHNA and CDR2 YSLEER. CDR3 sequence reads: CASSLDPLEAQYF. CDR3 bases: TGCGCCAGCAGCCTCGACCCACTAGAGGCCCAGTACTTC.

This clone was found once. The chain uses TRBV10-1 and TRBJ1-1; D is uncertain. V shed 3 bases and J shed 0 bases, with 5 bases lying between them. The CDR3 covers 13 residues. Per the germline V gene, CDR1 is WNHNN and CDR2 is SYGVQD (reference sequence). The CDR3 region is CASSDQMNTEAFF. The CDR3 coding sequence is TGCGCCAGCAGTGACCAAATGAACACTGAAGCTTTCTTT.

The V and J genes are TRBV5-1 and TRBJ1-5; D uncertain. Trimming cost V 4 bases and J 7 bases, with 6 bases left between them. The V gene's germline CDR1 is SGHRS and CDR2 YFSETQ. The CDR3 contains 11 residues. CDR3 protein: CASSLRQPQHF. CDR3 nucleotide sequence: TGCGCCAGCAGCCTGAGGCAGCCCCAGCATTTT.

The gene calls are TRBV11-2 and TRBJ2-3, with 9 bases fitting TRBD2. The germline V gene encodes CDR1 SGHAT and CDR2 FQNNGV. V shed 5 bases, J shed 4 bases, and the junction held 7 bases outside the gene matches. CDR3 length equals 15 residues. The CDR3 DNA reads as TGTGCCAGCAGCAAAGGGACTAGCAAATCAGATACGCAGTATTTT. It specifies CASSKGTSKSDTQYF.

The chain carries TRBV25-1 and TRBJ1-4; no clear D. This CDR3 contains 14 residues. Trimming left V 3 bases short and J 4 bases short, with 9 bases between. Germline V gives CDR1 MGHDK, CDR2 SYGVNS. CDR3 in DNA: TGTGCCAGCAGTGAGTTCGGGAATAATGAAAAACTGTTTTTT. As protein: CASSEFGNNEKLFF.

The chain couples TRBV18 to TRBJ1-2; 7 positions agree with TRBD1. There are 14 residues in the CDR3. Germline trimming cut 6 bases from V and 2 bases from J; bases unmatched to any gene: 6. CDR1 and CDR2 (germline): KGHSH, LQKENI. The CDR3: CASSLSGQNYGYTF. As DNA, the CDR3 is TGTGCCAGCTCTCTTTCGGGACAGAACTATGGCTACACCTTC.

This sequence joins TRBV13 and TRBJ1-6; D unclear. Trimming removed 2 bases at V and 9 bases at J, with 8 bases between. CDR1 PRHDT and CDR2 FYEKMQ come from the germline V gene (reference sequence). The length of the CDR3 is 13 residues. CDR3 loop: CASSLSRASPLHF. The CDR3 DNA follows: TGTGCCAGCAGCTTATCGCGCGCTTCACCCCTCCACTTT.

This clone was counted only a few times. The rearrangement uses TRBV19 and TRBJ2-3; the D gene is possibly TRBD2 (7 bases). Germline-derived CDR1 and CDR2 are LNHDA and SQIVND (reference sequence). This CDR3 is 19 amino acids long. Between the trimmed V and J ends, which lost 9 bases and 7 bases, there was a span of 35 bases. The CDR3 loop is CASKYGGGLAEPSANTQYF. The CDR3 nucleotides are TGTGCCAGCAAGTATGGGGGGGGCCTAGCGGAACCTTCCGCAAATACGCAGTATTTT.